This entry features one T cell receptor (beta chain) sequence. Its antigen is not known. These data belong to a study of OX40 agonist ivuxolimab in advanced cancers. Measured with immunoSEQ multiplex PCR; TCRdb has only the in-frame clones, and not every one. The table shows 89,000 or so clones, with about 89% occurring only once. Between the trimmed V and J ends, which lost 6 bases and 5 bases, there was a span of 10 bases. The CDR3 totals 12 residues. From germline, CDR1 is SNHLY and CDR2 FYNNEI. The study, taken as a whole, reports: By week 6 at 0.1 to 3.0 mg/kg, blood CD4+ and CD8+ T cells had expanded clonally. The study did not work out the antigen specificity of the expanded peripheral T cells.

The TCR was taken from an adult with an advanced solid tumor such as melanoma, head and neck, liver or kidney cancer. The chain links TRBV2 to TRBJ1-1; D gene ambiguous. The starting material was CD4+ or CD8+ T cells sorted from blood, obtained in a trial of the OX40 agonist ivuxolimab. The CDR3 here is CASRIGKTEAFF. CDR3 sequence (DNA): TGTGCCAGCAGAATAGGGAAAACTGAAGCTTTCTTT.